This T cell receptor beta chain appears in the sequencing data of a study of T cell changes during pregnancy in multiple sclerosis. Only in-frame clones appear in the TCRdb table, and some are missing; sequencing was by immunoSEQ multiplex PCR. The profile shows roughly 50,000 clones, more than 85% of them singletons. This receptor was obtained from a female donor in good health, enrolled as a control in a pregnancy study. This specimen consisted of peripheral blood, obtained after pregnancy.

This CDR3 is CASSLSTRVETQYF. DNA for the CDR3: TGTGCCAGCAGCTTATCAACCAGGGTTGAGACCCAGTACTTC. The V gene is TRBV7-2, the J gene TRBJ2-5, with a weak D call TRBD1 (5 bases). V lost 2 bases and J 5 bases, leaving 12 bases between the germline ends. The CDR3 covers 14 residues. Germline V gene sequence: CDR1 SGHTA, CDR2 FQGNSA.